This T cell receptor beta chain was profiled in a study of blood T cells in healthy people across ages. General study results and limits: Using unsorted PBMCs precluded a conclusive naive versus antigen-experienced comparison.

To note about this clonotype: The target antigen is unknown.

Germline CDR1 reads SEHNR; CDR2 reads FQNEAQ (reference sequence). V dropped 10 bases and J dropped 0 bases, with 13 bases sitting between them. The CDR3 totals 14 residues. Together with a sample-barcoded 5' primer, a J-beta primer mix was included in a second PCR lasting about 6 to 11 cycles. TCRdb independently ran MiXCR on the 5' RACE reads; one entry per CDR3 protein. The data contain about 1,400,000 distinct CDR3 sequences, approximately 59% of them singletons. The J gene is TRBJ2-1, the V gene TRBV7-9, with a weak D call TRBD2 (6 bases). Material: blood. This TCR was sampled from a man between 18 and 35 years old in good health. This CDR3 is CATAGTSSYNEQFF. Written as DNA, the CDR3 is TGTGCCACTGCCGGGACTTCCTCCTACAATGAGCAGTTCTTC.